This TCR beta chain was obtained from a study of technical replicates of blood from several donors. The assay was immunoSEQ multiplex PCR, and TCRdb's table has in-frame clones only and misses some. The sample holds approximately 50,000 clones, 90% to 96% seen once. The sequenced material came from T cells isolated from PBMCs. The receptor was isolated from a human donor in good health.

The CDR3 spells CASSHRTGGTEAFF. Here the CDR3 DNA reads TGCGCCAGCAGTCATAGGACAGGGGGCACTGAAGCTTTCTTT. The chain combines TRBV23-1 with TRBJ1-1; 10 bases agree with TRBD1. TRBV23-1 is an open reading frame, and its role is uncertain. The CDR3 is 14 residues long. The V segment lost 3 bases and the J segment 4 bases; nucleotides outside the gene matches: 2.